The 26 T cell receptor beta chains below all came from one sample that was sequenced in a study of blood T cell repertoires in COVID-19. Sequencing used immunoSEQ multiplex PCR; TCRdb keeps in-frame clones, though not all of them. The sample has about 220,000 clones, 82% seen once. The sample was PBMCs or T cells enriched from blood (not recorded which). These receptors were obtained from a woman aged 60-70 years who had recovered from COVID-19.

The V gene is TRBV7-2, the J gene TRBJ2-2, with D possibly matching TRBD1 (5 bases). The CDR3 spans 14 residues. From germline, CDR1 is SGHTA and CDR2 FQGNSA. Deletions cut 2 bases from V and 1 base from J, with 5 bases between. CDR3 DNA sequence: TGTGCCAGCAGCTTACAGGGGAACACCGGGGAGCTGTTTTTT. Protein product: CASSLQGNTGELFF.

This chain connects TRBV28 to TRBJ1-1; D is ambiguous. The V gene lost 2 bases and the J gene lost 1 base, with 2 bases spanning the gap. The CDR3 extends over 12 amino acids. The germline gives CDR1 MDHEN, CDR2 SYDVKM. The CDR3 spells CASSLRNTEAFF. CDR3 nucleotides: TGTGCCAGCAGTTTACGGAACACTGAAGCTTTCTTT. Supplemented by reference TRBV28 and TRBJ1-1, the full variable domain reads DVKVTQSSRYLVKRTGEKVFLECVQDMDHENMFWYRQDPGLGLRLIYFSYDVKMKEKGDIPEGYSVSREKKERFSLILESASTNQTSMYLCASSLRNTEAFFGQGTRLTVV.

The V call is TRBV7-2, the J call TRBJ1-5, with D hard to call. The CDR3 contains 13 residues. V lost 3 bases to trimming and J lost 0 bases, with 3 bases between them. From germline, CDR1 is SGHTA and CDR2 FQGNSA. As DNA, the CDR3 is TGTGCCAGCAGCTTTAATAGCAATCAGCCCCAGCATTTT. This translates into CASSFNSNQPQHF.

V gene TRBV2 combines with J gene TRBJ1-5; maybe TRBD1 (5 bases). Germline loops: CDR1 SNHLY, CDR2 FYNNEI. Trimming removed 6 bases from V and 0 bases from J, with 9 bases in between. The CDR3 contains 14 residues. CDR3 DNA sequence: TGTGCCAGCAGACCGACAGCTAGCAATCAGCCCCAGCATTTT. It codes for CASRPTASNQPQHF.

J is TRBJ2-3 and V is TRBV7-2, with 8 bases lining up with TRBD2. The CDR3 sequence is 14 residues long. Trimming removed 1 base from V and 5 bases from J; junction bases left unmatched: 2. Germline V CDR1 and CDR2: SGHTA, FQGNSA. DNA for the CDR3: TGTGCCAGCAGCTTAGTCGGGGGGGTAGATACGCAGTATTTT. Its protein is CASSLVGGVDTQYF.

Points on this clone: Other DNA sequences of this sample code for an identical CDR3. The V call is TRBV7-8, the J call TRBJ2-7; 7 bases align to TRBD2. This CDR3 comprises 14 residues. With V trimmed by 0 bases and J by 5 bases, 4 bases remained unmatched. The germline gives CDR1 SGHVS, CDR2 FQNEAQ. In DNA form, the CDR3 reads TGTGCCAGCAGCTTAGCGGGAGGGCGGAACGAGCAGTACTTC. Encoded protein: CASSLAGGRNEQYF.

The rearrangement uses TRBV5-6 and TRBJ2-5, with TRBD2 matching over 10 bases. V lost 2 bases and J lost 5; bases outside the gene matches: 9. CDR3 length: 16 amino acids. Germline V lookup: CDR1 SGHDT, CDR2 YYEEEE. CDR3 in DNA: TGTGCCAGCAGCTTCGCTACTAGCGGGGTTCACGAGACCCAGTACTTC. Its protein is CASSFATSGVHETQYF.

The chain has TRBV7-2 and TRBJ2-7; TRBD1 agrees at 9 bases. The CDR3 has 15 residues. Germline assignment: CDR1 SGHTA and CDR2 FQGNSA. Losses at the gene ends were 3 bases for V and 2 bases for J; bases not matched to a gene: 5. CDR3 loop: CASSLGQGMAYEQYF. The CDR3 DNA sequence: TGTGCCAGCAGCTTGGGACAGGGAATGGCCTACGAGCAGTACTTC.

This rearrangement joins TRBV9 to TRBJ1-2; 9 bases map to TRBD1. The CDR3 is 15 amino acids. The V gene's germline CDR1 is SGDLS and CDR2 YYNGEE. Trimming removed 3 bases from V and 2 bases from J; junction bases left unmatched: 5. The chain's CDR3 is CASSARGQGNYGYTF. DNA of the CDR3: TGTGCCAGCAGCGCTAGGGGACAGGGCAACTATGGCTACACCTTC.

The chain combines TRBV27 with TRBJ1-1; tentative D call: TRBD1 (5 bases). This CDR3 is built from 13 residues. Trimming left V 5 bases short and J 10 bases short, with 17 bases between. Germline V gene data show CDR1 as MNHEY and CDR2 as SMNVEV (reference sequence). The CDR3 DNA reads as TGTGCCAGCAGTGGCCCGGGGGGACGGGGAGCTTTCTTT. It is translated as CASSGPGGRGAFF.

V and J are TRBV23-1 and TRBJ2-3; possibly TRBD1 for D (6 bases). TRBV23-1 counts as an open reading frame of uncertain function. The length of the CDR3 is 20 residues. V lost 2 bases and J lost 2, with 26 bases in between. The CDR3 loop reads CASSQPPPLPDSLFTDTQYF. Here the CDR3 DNA reads TGCGCCAGCAGTCAACCCCCCCCACTTCCGGACAGCCTGTTCACAGATACGCAGTATTTT.

This chain uses TRBV18 with TRBJ1-2, with a weak D call TRBD1 (6 bases). Germline lookup yields CDR1 KGHSH and CDR2 LQKENI. The CDR3 length is 14 residues. Trimming stripped 4 bases from V and 3 bases from J, with 12 bases between. This chain's CDR3 is CASSLGDIYYGYTF. In DNA, the CDR3 is TGTGCCAGCTCACTTGGGGACATCTACTATGGCTACACCTTC.

The chain links TRBV19 to TRBJ2-3; D remains ambiguous. V was pared by 5 bases and J by 0 bases, with 6 bases between. CDR1 is LNHDA and CDR2 is SQIVND in the germline V gene (reference sequence). The CDR3 length is 13 residues. The CDR3 coding sequence is TGTGCCAGTAGTGTCCCTAGCACAGATACGCAGTATTTT. As protein: CASSVPSTDTQYF. The full variable domain, in which reference TRBV19 and TRBJ2-3 provide the parts outside the CDR3, is DGGITQSPKYLFRKEGQNVTLSCEQNLNHDAMYWYRQDPGQGLRLIYYSQIVNDFQKGDIAEGYSVSREKKESFPLTVTSAQKNPTAFYLCASSVPSTDTQYFGPGTRLTVL.

V usage is TRBV6-5 and J usage is TRBJ1-1; tentative D call: TRBD1 (6 bases). V was clipped by 6 bases and J by 3 bases, with 14 bases between them. Germline assignment: CDR1 MNHEY and CDR2 SVGAGI. CDR3 length equals 14 residues. The CDR3 DNA sequence: TGTGCCAGCAGCCTGTCCTACAGGGACACTGAAGCTTTCTTT. It codes for CASSLSYRDTEAFF.

The chain has TRBV27 and TRBJ1-1, with D unclear. Trimming shortened V by 5 bases and J by 1 base, and 14 bases separated the two germline ends. This CDR3 region has 15 residues. Germline CDR1 reads MNHEY; CDR2 reads SMNVEV (reference sequence). The CDR3 sequence: CASSPIVGGNTEAFF. In DNA, the CDR3 is TGTGCCAGCAGTCCCATAGTGGGAGGGAACACTGAAGCTTTCTTT.

The table lists this clone with a few counts. The chain joins TRBV7-9 to TRBJ1-4; TRBD1 matches at 10 bases. This CDR3 is 16 amino acids long. Germline V gene sequence: CDR1 SEHNR, CDR2 FQNEAQ (reference sequence). With 5 bases clipped from V and 8 bases from J, the junction kept 11 bases outside the gene matches. CDR3 in amino acids: CASSTRQGATQEKLFF. The CDR3 coding sequence is TGTGCCAGCAGCACCCGACAGGGGGCAACTCAGGAAAAACTGTTTTTT. Based on the CDR3 plus reference TRBV7-9 and TRBJ1-4, the full variable domain is DTGVSQNPRHKITKRGQNVTFRCDPISEHNRLYWYRQTLGQGPEFLTYFQNEAQLEKSRLLSDRFSAERPKGSFSTLEIQRTEQGDSAMYLCASSTRQGATQEKLFFGSGTQLSVL.

The chain couples TRBV7-9 to TRBJ2-1; no clear D gene. Germline values: CDR1 SEHNR, CDR2 FQNEAQ (reference sequence). V lost 6 bases and J 9 bases, leaving 15 bases between the germline ends. The CDR3 sequence is 13 residues long. The chain's CDR3 is CASSLGLGSEQFF. CDR3 sequence (DNA): TGTGCCAGCAGTCTAGGCCTCGGTAGTGAGCAGTTCTTC.

The genes are TRBV2 and TRBJ2-3; TRBD1 might be the D (7 bases). The CDR3 has 15 residues. V lost 9 bases and J 5 bases, leaving 21 bases between the germline ends. Germline lookup yields CDR1 SNHLY and CDR2 FYNNEI. CDR3 in amino acids: CARTSGGRIGDTQYF. CDR3 nucleotide sequence: TGTGCCAGGACCTCAGGGGGGCGAATAGGAGATACGCAGTATTTT.

The rearrangement links TRBV5-1 to TRBJ2-7, with D possibly matching TRBD1 (5 bases). The V end was cut by 0 bases, the J end by 3 bases, with 10 bases between. The V gene's germline CDR1 is SGHRS and CDR2 YFSETQ. CDR3 length: 14 residues. CDR3 nucleotides: TGCGCCAGCAGCTTGGCCCAGGGCGTCTACGAGCAGTACTTC. It specifies CASSLAQGVYEQYF.

The V and J genes are TRBV19 and TRBJ1-3, with 10 bases that match TRBD1. V was pared by 5 bases and J by 2 bases, with 6 bases of the junction left unmatched. Germline V gives CDR1 LNHDA, CDR2 SQIVND (reference sequence). The CDR3 spans 16 residues. The CDR3 DNA reads as TGTGCCAGTAGTCCTTGGGACAGGGGAACTGGAAACACCATATATTTT. Translation gives CASSPWDRGTGNTIYF.

The gene calls are TRBV12-3 or TRBV12-4 and TRBJ2-7, with D possibly matching TRBD1 (6 bases). The V and J ends lost 5 bases and 3 bases respectively, with 11 bases between them. The CDR3 length is 13 residues. CDR3 sequence (DNA): TGTGCCAGCAGTGACGGGACACTCTACGAGCAGTACTTC. Amino acid sequence: CASSDGTLYEQYF.

This chain joins TRBV14 and TRBJ1-2; 10 positions match TRBD1. This CDR3 has 14 residues. Germline CDR1 is SGHDN and CDR2 is FVKESK. After removal of 4 bases from V and 7 bases from J, the junction contained 6 bases not matched to a gene. The CDR3 sequence is CASSLRTGGIGYTF. CDR3 nucleotides: TGTGCCAGCAGCCTCAGGACAGGGGGAATTGGCTACACCTTC.

This clone was picked up one time. The chain couples TRBV6-5 to TRBJ2-1, with 7 bases lining up with TRBD2. Germline CDR1 is MNHEY and CDR2 is SVGAGI. The CDR3 sequence is 14 residues long. The V gene end was trimmed by 5 bases and the J gene end by 9 bases; junction bases not matched to a gene: 10. The CDR3 DNA sequence: TGTGCCAGCAGTCACCCCACCCCGGGGGGTGAGCAGTTCTTC. This codes for CASSHPTPGGEQFF.

This chain links TRBV27 with TRBJ1-4; no reliable D call. The CDR3 is 9 residues long. Per the germline V gene, CDR1 is MNHEY and CDR2 is SMNVEV (reference sequence). The CDR3 DNA sequence: TGTGCTTGGAGCGAAAAACTGTTTTTT. This encodes CAWSEKLFF. Filled out from reference TRBV27 and TRBJ1-4, the complete variable domain reads EAQVTQNPRYLITVTGKKLTVTCSQNMNHEYMSWYRQDPGLGLRQIYYSMNVEVTDKGDVPEGYKVSRKEKRNFPLILESPSPNQTSLYFCAWSEKLFFGSGTQLSVL.

In its sample, this clone was seen a few times. This chain links TRBV7-3 with TRBJ2-2; weak D call: TRBD2 (6 bases). The CDR3 covers 14 residues. CDR1 is SGHTA, CDR2 FQGTGA, per germline. V gave up 5 bases and J gave up 7 bases, with 14 bases separating them. CDR3 DNA: TGTGCCAGCAGCACAGGACTACAAGGCGGGGAGCTGTTTTTT. It specifies CASSTGLQGGELFF. Looking up the rest from reference TRBV7-3 and TRBJ2-2 gives the full variable domain: GAGVSQTPSNKVTEKGKYVELRCDPISGHTALYWYRQSLGQGPEFLIYFQGTGAADDSGLPNDRFFAVRPEGSVSTLKIQRTERGDSAVYLCASSTGLQGGELFFGEGSRLTVL.

The chain employs TRBV2 and TRBJ2-7; 7 positions match TRBD2. The ends lost 5 bases at V and 4 bases at J; junction bases unmatched: 14. This CDR3 comprises 16 residues. CDR1 SNHLY and CDR2 FYNNEI come from the germline V gene. The CDR3 reads CASSTQGEGRSYEQYF. Written as DNA, the CDR3 is TGTGCCAGCAGTACCCAAGGGGAGGGCAGATCGTACGAGCAGTACTTC.